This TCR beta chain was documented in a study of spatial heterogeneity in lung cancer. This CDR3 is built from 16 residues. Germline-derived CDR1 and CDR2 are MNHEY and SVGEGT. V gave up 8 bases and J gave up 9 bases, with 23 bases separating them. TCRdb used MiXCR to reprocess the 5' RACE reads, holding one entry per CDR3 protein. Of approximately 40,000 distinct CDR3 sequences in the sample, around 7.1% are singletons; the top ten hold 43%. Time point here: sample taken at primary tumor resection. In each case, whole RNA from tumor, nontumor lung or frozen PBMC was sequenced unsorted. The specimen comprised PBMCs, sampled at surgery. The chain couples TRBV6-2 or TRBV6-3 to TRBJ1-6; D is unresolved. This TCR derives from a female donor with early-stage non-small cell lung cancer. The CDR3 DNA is TGTGCCAGCTCACCTCTGATCGTCCCCCTCGGTTCACCCCTCCACTTT. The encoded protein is CASSPLIVPLGSPLHF.